The 27 T cell receptor beta chains given below trace back to one sample, sequenced in a study of cytomegalovirus exposure and HLA in healthy donors. The PCR used 60 Vbeta and 13 Jbeta primers. Profiled with immunoSEQ multiplex PCR; TCRdb holds only in-frame clones, not every one. This sample yields roughly 160,000 clones, of which roughly 77% are seen a single time; around 8.3% belongs to the top ten. Sequenced input: PBMCs. The receptor source for this set is a woman in her forties in good health and CMV-seropositive.

The V gene is TRBV5-1, the J gene TRBJ2-1, with a tentative D call TRBD2 (6 bases). CDR1 SGHRS and CDR2 YFSETQ come from the germline V gene. The V end was cut by 5 bases, the J end by 3 bases, with 15 bases between. The CDR3 is made up of 15 amino acids. The CDR3 protein is CASSSTGLNYNEQFF. The DNA for the CDR3 is TGCGCCAGCAGTAGTACGGGACTCAACTACAATGAGCAGTTCTTC.

This clone came up once. The chain links TRBV19 to TRBJ2-2, with 8 bases identical to TRBD1. The CDR3 contains 15 residues. The germline CDR1 and CDR2 sequences are LNHDA and SQIVND (reference sequence). V shed 8 bases and J 4 bases; nucleotides not matched to a gene: 9. In nucleotides, the CDR3 is TGTGCCAGTCGCGACAGGGGCAAGGGCACCGGGGAGCTGTTTTTT. Protein product: CASRDRGKGTGELFF.

The chain recombines TRBV19 with TRBJ1-2; D gene unclear. V was trimmed by 6 bases and J by 6 bases, leaving 14 bases between them. This CDR3 is built from 13 residues. Germline V gives CDR1 LNHDA, CDR2 SQIVND (reference sequence). CDR3 sequence (DNA): TGTGCCAGTAGGCCTGAGAGGCGTCATGGCTACACCTTC. Translated, it gives CASRPERRHGYTF.

The genes are TRBV19 and TRBJ2-2, with 7 bases aligning to TRBD2. CDR1 LNHDA and CDR2 SQIVND come from the germline V gene (reference sequence). The CDR3 is 17 amino acids. Trimming at V came to 6 bases and at J to 5 bases, leaving 15 bases not matched to a gene. The DNA of the CDR3 is TGTGCCAGTAGAAAACTAGCGTCCCCGTCCGATACCGGGGAGCTGTTTTTT. Amino acid sequence: CASRKLASPSDTGELFF. The full variable domain, rest sourced from reference TRBV19 and TRBJ2-2, is DGGITQSPKYLFRKEGQNVTLSCEQNLNHDAMYWYRQDPGQGLRLIYYSQIVNDFQKGDIAEGYSVSREKKESFPLTVTSAQKNPTAFYLCASRKLASPSDTGELFFGEGSRLTVL.

The count of this clone is one. The gene calls are TRBV2 and TRBJ2-5, with 11 bases matching TRBD2. The germline V gene encodes CDR1 SNHLY and CDR2 FYNNEI. The CDR3 runs 17 residues. V lost 6 bases and J lost 2; bases outside the gene matches: 11. CDR3 in DNA: TGTGCCAGCAGGGGAAGACTAGCGGGGATTATACAAGAGACCCAGTACTTC. It encodes CASRGRLAGIIQETQYF.

This clone was recorded a few times. The rearrangement uses TRBV4-2 and TRBJ2-1; D is perhaps TRBD2 (5 bases). Trimming stripped 3 bases from V and 10 bases from J, with 16 bases between. Germline assignment: CDR1 LGHNA and CDR2 YNFKEQ. This CDR3 is built from 14 residues. The CDR3: CASSQGASEGEQFF. The CDR3 DNA is TGTGCCAGCAGCCAGGGAGCTAGTGAGGGCGAGCAGTTCTTC.

The gene calls are TRBV7-2 and TRBJ2-1; D not resolved. The CDR3 totals 13 residues. Looked up from germline, CDR1 is SGHTA and CDR2 is FQGNSA. V lost 1 base, J lost 4 bases, and 5 bases lay in between. CDR3 loop: CASSLELYNEQFF. The CDR3, as DNA: TGTGCCAGCAGCTTAGAGCTTTACAATGAGCAGTTCTTC.

The chain carries TRBV12-5 and TRBJ2-1, with TRBD2 matching over 14 bases. The CDR3 has 15 residues. Trimming removed 7 bases from V and 7 bases from J; junction bases left unmatched: 6. Germline V gives CDR1 LGHNT, CDR2 FRNRAP. The CDR3: CASATGTSGSNEQFF. DNA of the CDR3: TGTGCTAGTGCCACCGGGACTAGCGGGAGTAATGAGCAGTTCTTC.

This chain connects TRBV5-1 to TRBJ1-1; no reliable D call. Trimming pared 2 bases from V and 4 bases from J, leaving 9 bases between. CDR3 length equals 13 residues. Germline V gene sequence: CDR1 SGHRS, CDR2 YFSETQ. CDR3 region: CASSFTGGTEAFF. In DNA form, the CDR3 reads TGCGCCAGCAGCTTCACGGGAGGCACTGAAGCTTTCTTT.

In DNA form, the CDR3 reads TGTGCCAGCAGCCCCACGAGGAGCTCCTACAATGAGCAGTTCTTC. As protein: CASSPTRSSYNEQFF. The chain recombines TRBV6-5 with TRBJ2-1; D unclear. CDR1 and CDR2 from the germline V gene are MNHEY and SVGAGI. V gave up 6 bases and J gave up 0 bases, with 12 bases separating them. The CDR3 is 15 residues long.

This clone turned up a few times. The V gene is TRBV28, the J gene TRBJ1-5, with 7 bases aligning to TRBD1. Germline V gene sequence: CDR1 MDHEN, CDR2 SYDVKM. The V gene end was trimmed by 9 bases and the J gene end by 6 bases; junction bases not matched to a gene: 11. This CDR3 is built from 14 residues. In DNA form, the CDR3 reads TGTGCCAGTAGACGACAGGGATCAACTCAGCCCCAGCATTTT. It encodes CASRRQGSTQPQHF.

This CDR3 is CASSDCGQGEPLGTEAFF. In DNA form, the CDR3 reads TGTGCCAGCAGTGACTGTGGACAGGGAGAGCCTTTGGGCACTGAAGCTTTCTTT. The chain is built from TRBV6-4 and TRBJ1-1, with TRBD1 identical over 8 bases. J lost 4 bases, V lost 1 base, and 14 bases had no gene match. Germline CDR1 and CDR2: MRHNA and SNTAGT. This CDR3 is built from 18 residues.

V usage is TRBV5-1 and J usage is TRBJ2-1; TRBD1 matches 8 bases. Germline V gene lookup returns CDR1 SGHRS and CDR2 YFSETQ. After removal of 8 bases from V and 6 bases from J, the junction contained 10 bases not matched to a gene. The CDR3 extends over 14 amino acids. The CDR3 coding sequence is TGCGCCAGTAGCCATACGACAGGGGTCAATGAGCAGTTCTTC. Residues: CASSHTTGVNEQFF.

The count of this clone is one. The gene calls are TRBV5-1 and TRBJ2-5; D uncertain. The germline V gene encodes CDR1 SGHRS and CDR2 YFSETQ. Trimming removed 2 bases from V and 3 bases from J, with 8 bases in between. This CDR3 contains 13 residues. DNA of the CDR3: TGCGCCAGCAGCTTTACAGCTAAAGAGACCCAGTACTTC. Protein product: CASSFTAKETQYF.

The chain has TRBV5-1 and TRBJ1-4; 9 nucleotides agree with TRBD1. V was pared by 5 bases and J by 2 bases, with 7 bases of the junction left unmatched. From germline, CDR1 is SGHRS and CDR2 YFSETQ. This CDR3 comprises 16 residues. The CDR3 nucleotides read TGCGCCAGCAGAAATGACAGGGGGTCGACTAATGAAAAACTGTTTTTT. Residues: CASRNDRGSTNEKLFF. The complete variable domain, with remaining parts taken from reference TRBV5-1 and TRBJ1-4, reads KAGVTQTPRYLIKTRGQQVTLSCSPISGHRSVSWYQQTPGQGLQFLFEYFSETQRNKGNFPGRFSGRQFSNSRSEMNVSTLELGDSALYLCASRNDRGSTNEKLFFGSGTQLSVL.

This clone turned up a few times. In the same sample, other DNA sequences code for this CDR3. The chain is built from TRBV6-6 and TRBJ2-7; 10 positions match TRBD1. Trimming took 6 bases from V and 3 from J; bases not matched to a gene: 11. Germline loops: CDR1 MNHNY, CDR2 SVGAGI (reference sequence). The CDR3 sequence is 16 residues long. The chain's CDR3 is CASSRDRGFGNYEQYF. The CDR3 DNA sequence: TGTGCCAGCAGCCGGGACAGGGGTTTTGGAAACTACGAGCAGTACTTC.

V is TRBV2 and J is TRBJ1-2; D ambiguous. This CDR3 spans 11 amino acids. Germline CDR1 SNHLY, CDR2 FYNNEI. With 4 bases removed from V and 4 bases from J, the gap between germline ends came to 4 bases. CDR3 residues: CASSVVYGYTF. CDR3 DNA: TGTGCCAGCAGTGTAGTCTATGGCTACACCTTC.

This clone was seen once. V gene TRBV28 combines with J gene TRBJ2-5; 7 nucleotides match TRBD1. This CDR3 region has 16 residues. The V segment lost 0 bases and the J segment 3 bases; nucleotides outside the gene matches: 7. Germline V gives CDR1 MDHEN, CDR2 SYDVKM. Written as DNA, the CDR3 is TGTGCCAGCAGTTTATGGCGATTCACAGGGGAAGAGACCCAGTACTTC. Translating it yields CASSLWRFTGEETQYF.

V is TRBV11-3 and J is TRBJ2-5; weak D call: TRBD1 (6 bases). Per the germline V gene, CDR1 is SGHNT and CDR2 is YENEEA. Trimming took off 1 base at V and 1 base at J, with 13 bases between the two ends. This CDR3 is 16 amino acids long. This CDR3 reads CASSLGDTQGQETQYF. In DNA form, the CDR3 reads TGTGCCAGCAGCTTAGGGGACACCCAGGGCCAAGAGACCCAGTACTTC.

This clone was recorded a few times. The gene calls are TRBV2 and TRBJ2-5; 10 bases match TRBD2. The V segment lost 6 bases and the J segment 4 bases; nucleotides outside the gene matches: 5. The CDR3 runs 14 residues. Germline assignment: CDR1 SNHLY and CDR2 FYNNEI. The CDR3 reads CASRSLAGAETQYF. The CDR3 coding sequence is TGTGCCAGCAGGAGTCTAGCGGGAGCAGAGACCCAGTACTTC.

The chain combines TRBV27 with TRBJ2-2, with TRBD2 identical over 9 bases. V was clipped by 2 bases and J by 0 bases; unmatched bases: 7. CDR3 length equals 18 residues. Germline V gene lookup returns CDR1 MNHEY and CDR2 SMNVEV (reference sequence). The CDR3 reads CASSLQRLAEPNTGELFF. The CDR3 coding sequence is TGTGCCAGCAGTTTACAGAGACTAGCGGAGCCGAACACCGGGGAGCTGTTTTTT.

This clone has only a few counts. The rearrangement uses TRBV11-3 and TRBJ2-1, with TRBD2 matching over 7 bases. This CDR3 is built from 14 residues. Looked up from germline, CDR1 is SGHNT and CDR2 is YENEEA. With 4 bases clipped from V and 3 bases from J, the junction kept 3 bases outside the gene matches. CDR3 bases: TGTGCCAGCAGCTCCAGCGGGGTCTACAATGAGCAGTTCTTC. This encodes CASSSSGVYNEQFF.

The V and J genes are TRBV7-2 and TRBJ2-7; 8 bases are shared with TRBD2. In germline, CDR1 is SGHTA, CDR2 FQGNSA. Trimming took 0 bases from V and 4 from J; bases not matched to a gene: 2. CDR3 length: 14 amino acids. The CDR3 coding sequence is TGTGCCAGCAGCTTAGCCGGGACTAGTTACGAGCAGTACTTC. Residues: CASSLAGTSYEQYF.

The CDR3 sequence is CASTVGTANYNEQFF. The CDR3 DNA sequence: TGTGCCAGCACTGTTGGGACAGCTAACTACAATGAGCAGTTCTTC. The gene calls are TRBV9 and TRBJ2-1; TRBD1 matches at 7 bases. Germline trimming cut 6 bases from V and 3 bases from J; bases unmatched to any gene: 9. CDR1 is SGDLS, CDR2 YYNGEE, per germline. The CDR3 is made up of 15 amino acids.

V gene TRBV14 combines with J gene TRBJ2-3; 12 bases are shared with TRBD1. With 4 bases clipped from V and 2 bases from J, the junction kept 4 bases outside the gene matches. This CDR3 is 16 amino acids long. Germline CDR1 reads SGHDN; CDR2 reads FVKESK. CDR3 sequence: CASSLGTGGPTDTQYF. The CDR3 DNA sequence: TGTGCCAGCAGCCTTGGGACAGGGGGCCCCACAGATACGCAGTATTTT.

V is TRBV7-9 and J is TRBJ2-5; TRBD2 matches at 12 bases. CDR1 and CDR2 (germline): SEHNR, FQNEAQ (reference sequence). The length of the CDR3 is 14 residues. V shed 6 bases, J shed 4 bases, and the junction held 3 bases outside the gene matches. Here the CDR3 DNA reads TGTGCCAGCAGACTAGCGGGAGGAACAGAGACCCAGTACTTC. Its protein is CASRLAGGTETQYF.

The chain couples TRBV29-1 to TRBJ2-5, with 10 bases matching TRBD2. CDR1 is SQVTM and CDR2 is ANQGSEA in the germline V gene. The CDR3 spans 13 residues. J was trimmed by 1 base and V by 6 bases; bases with no gene match: 2. The DNA of the CDR3 is TGCAGCGTGAGGACTAGCGGCCAAGAGACCCAGTACTTC. Translating it yields CSVRTSGQETQYF.